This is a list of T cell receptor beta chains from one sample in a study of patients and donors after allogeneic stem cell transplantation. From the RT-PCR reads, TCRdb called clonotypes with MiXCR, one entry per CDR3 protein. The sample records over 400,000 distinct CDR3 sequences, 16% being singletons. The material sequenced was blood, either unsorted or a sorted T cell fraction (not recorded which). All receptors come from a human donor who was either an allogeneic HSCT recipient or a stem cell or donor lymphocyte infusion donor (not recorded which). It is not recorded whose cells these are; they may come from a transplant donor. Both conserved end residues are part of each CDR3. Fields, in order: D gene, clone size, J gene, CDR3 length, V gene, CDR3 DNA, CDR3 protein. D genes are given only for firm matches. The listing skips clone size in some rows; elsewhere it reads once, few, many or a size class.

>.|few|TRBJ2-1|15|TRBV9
TGTGCCAGCAGCGTAGGGGGGGAGCCCTACAATGAGCAGTTCTTC
CASSVGGEPYNEQFF
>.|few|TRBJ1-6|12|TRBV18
TGTGCCAGCTCACTGCGGACGGAGGCCCTCCACTTT
CASSLRTEALHF
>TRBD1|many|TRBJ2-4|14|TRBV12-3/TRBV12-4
TGTGCCAGCAGTTTAGCCCGGACAGGGAACATTCAGTACTTC
CASSLARTGNIQYF
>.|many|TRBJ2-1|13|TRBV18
TGTGCCAGCTCACCTCCTGAATACAATGAGCAGTTCTTC
CASSPPEYNEQFF
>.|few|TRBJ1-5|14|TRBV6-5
TGTGCCAGCAGTTACTCAGGCAGCAATCAGCCCCAGCATTTT
CASSYSGSNQPQHF
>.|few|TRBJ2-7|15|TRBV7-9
TGTGCCAGCACCAACGGTGCCGGGTTCGCCTACGAGCAGTACTTC
CASTNGAGFAYEQYF
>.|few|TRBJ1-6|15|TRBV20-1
TGCAGTGCTAGAGGCCGACAGCGAACTAATTCACCCCTCCACTTT
CSARGRQRTNSPLHF
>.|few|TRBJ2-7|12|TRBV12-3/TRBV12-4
TGTGCCAGCACCCTATTGGGGTACGAGCAGTACTTC
CASTLLGYEQYF
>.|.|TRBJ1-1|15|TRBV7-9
TGTGCCAGCAGCTTAGTCTTTCCAGGTAACACTGAAGCTTTCTTT
CASSLVFPGNTEAFF
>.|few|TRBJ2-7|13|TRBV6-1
TGTGCCAGCACCAGGACTAAGGGCTACGAGCAGTACTTC
CASTRTKGYEQYF
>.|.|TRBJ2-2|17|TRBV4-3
TGCGCCAGCAGCCAAGATCTTTGGACCCGGAACACCGGGGAGCTGTTTTTT
CASSQDLWTRNTGELFF
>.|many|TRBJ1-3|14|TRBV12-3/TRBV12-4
TGTGCCAGCAGTTTACGGGGCTCTGGAAACACCATATATTTT
CASSLRGSGNTIYF
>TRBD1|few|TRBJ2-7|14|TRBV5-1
TGCGCCAGCAGCTTTACCGGGACAGGGAACGAGCAGTACTTC
CASSFTGTGNEQYF
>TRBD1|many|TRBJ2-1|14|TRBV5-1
TGCGCCAGCAGCTTTACAGGGGGCGCGGATGAGCAGTTCTTC
CASSFTGGADEQFF
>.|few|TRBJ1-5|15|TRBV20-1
TGCAGTGCTAGCCGGGTAGGCTCCCAATCAGGGGCCCAGCATTTT
CSASRVGSQSGAQHF
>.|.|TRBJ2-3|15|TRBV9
TGTGCCAGCAGCCCTGACCCGACGTGGACAGATACGCAGTATTTT
CASSPDPTWTDTQYF
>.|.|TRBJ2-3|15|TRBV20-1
TGCAGTGCTAGTGCCACGGAGGGCCTATCGGATACGCAGTATTTT
CSASATEGLSDTQYF
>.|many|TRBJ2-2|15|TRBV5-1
TGCGCCAGCAGTGAACTCACTATTCACACCGGGGAGCTGTTTTTT
CASSELTIHTGELFF
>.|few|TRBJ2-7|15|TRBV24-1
TGTGCCACCAGTGATCCGACAGGCGACACCTACGAGCAGTACTTC
CATSDPTGDTYEQYF
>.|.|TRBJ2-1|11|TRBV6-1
TGTGCCAGCAGTGAAACGACAATGCAGTTCTTC
CASSETTMQFF
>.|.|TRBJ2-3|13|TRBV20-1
TGCAGTGCACAGAGGGGGGGCGGCGGTACGCAGTATTTT
CSAQRGGGGTQYF
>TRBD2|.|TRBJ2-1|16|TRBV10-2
TGCGCCAGCAGTGAGTCGGCGGGAGGGGTCTACAATGAGCAGTTCTTC
CASSESAGGVYNEQFF
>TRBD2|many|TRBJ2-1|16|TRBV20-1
TGCAGTGCTTCCCGACTAGCGGGAGGGCCGGGGAATGAGCAGTTCTTC
CSASRLAGGPGNEQFF
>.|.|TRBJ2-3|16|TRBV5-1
TGCGCCAGCAGCAGCGGACTAGAGGGGGTGACAGATACGCAGTATTTT
CASSSGLEGVTDTQYF
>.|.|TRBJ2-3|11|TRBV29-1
TGCAGCGTTAACAGGGTAGATACGCAGTATTTT
CSVNRVDTQYF